Shown below are 22 T cell receptor beta chains from a single sample sequenced in a study of blood T cell repertoires in COVID-19. Sequencing used immunoSEQ multiplex PCR; TCRdb keeps in-frame clones, though not all of them. The repertoire consists of fewer than 85,000 clones, with around 90% occurring once and the leading ten covering approximately 4.5%. Sequences were obtained from peripheral blood. The receptors originated from a man in his fifties with active COVID-19.

The J gene is TRBJ1-4, the V gene TRBV15; TRBD1 aligns across 9 bases. With V trimmed by 1 base and J by 3 bases, 3 bases remained unmatched. Germline assignment: CDR1 LNHNV and CDR2 YYDKDF (reference sequence). This CDR3 comprises 16 residues. The CDR3 region has the DNA TGTGCCACCAGCAGAGGGGGACAGGGTGCTAATGAAAAACTGTTTTTT. It codes for CATSRGGQGANEKLFF.

V and J are TRBV9 and TRBJ1-3; a possible D gene is TRBD1 (5 bases). This CDR3 has 15 amino acids. The germline CDR1 and CDR2 sequences are SGDLS and YYNGEE. Deletions cut 0 bases from V and 4 bases from J, with 11 bases between. Written as DNA, the CDR3 is TGTGCCAGCAGCGTAGTAGGGGCGCGGGGAAACACCATATATTTT. As protein: CASSVVGARGNTIYF.

The chain joins TRBV6-2 or TRBV6-3 to TRBJ2-5; 13 positions agree with TRBD2. The germline gives CDR1 MNHEY, CDR2 SVGEGT. V trimming: 1 base; J trimming: 5 bases; junction bases outside the gene matches: 10. This CDR3 has 18 residues. The CDR3 DNA sequence: TGTGCCAGCAGTTACTGGGGTTACGGGACTAGCGGGACGGAGACCCAGTACTTC. It yields the protein CASSYWGYGTSGTETQYF.

This chain links TRBV28 with TRBJ1-1; D ambiguous. Per germline, CDR1 MDHEN and CDR2 SYDVKM. Trimming cost V 7 bases and J 4 bases, with 19 bases left between them. The CDR3 contains 15 residues. CDR3 sequence: CASNSYQNLGTEAFF. The CDR3 DNA reads TGTGCCAGCAATAGCTATCAAAACCTAGGCACTGAAGCTTTCTTT.

This chain connects TRBV7-9 to TRBJ2-7; D gene ambiguous. This CDR3 is built from 13 residues. Trimming cost V 3 bases and J 7 bases, with 13 bases left between them. The V gene's germline CDR1 is SEHNR and CDR2 FQNEAQ (reference sequence). CDR3 DNA: TGTGCCAGCAGCTTGTCTTTGGGCCCGGAGCAGTACTTC. As protein: CASSLSLGPEQYF. The whole variable domain, filled in from reference TRBV7-9 and TRBJ2-7, reads DTGVSQNPRHKITKRGQNVTFRCDPISEHNRLYWYRQTLGQGPEFLTYFQNEAQLEKSRLLSDRFSAERPKGSFSTLEIQRTEQGDSAMYLCASSLSLGPEQYFGPGTRLTVT.

This chain links TRBV27 with TRBJ2-7, with TRBD1 matching over 7 bases. The CDR3 has 14 residues. Germline CDR1 and CDR2: MNHEY and SMNVEV (reference sequence). The V segment lost 6 bases and the J segment 4 bases; nucleotides outside the gene matches: 9. CDR3 nucleotides: TGTGCCAGCAGCGCCGGGGCAGGGGGTTACGAGCAGTACTTC. The encoded protein is CASSAGAGGYEQYF.

The V call is TRBV6-5, the J call TRBJ2-3; D is perhaps TRBD1 (6 bases). The CDR3 covers 14 residues. CDR1 and CDR2 from the germline V gene are MNHEY and SVGAGI. V was pared by 4 bases and J by 0 bases, with 8 bases between. The CDR3 loop is CASSSDRSTDTQYF. DNA of the CDR3: TGTGCCAGCAGTTCTGACAGGAGCACAGATACGCAGTATTTT.

The rearrangement links TRBV2 to TRBJ2-5; 7 nucleotides agree with TRBD1. J was trimmed by 2 bases and V by 6 bases; bases with no gene match: 9. Germline V gene lookup returns CDR1 SNHLY and CDR2 FYNNEI. The CDR3 covers 15 residues. The CDR3 DNA follows: TGTGCCAGCAGGCCGGGACAGTTTCTTCAAGAGACCCAGTACTTC. It encodes CASRPGQFLQETQYF.

This clone was picked up a small number of times. The gene calls are TRBV7-9 and TRBJ1-6; 7 bases map to TRBD1. The CDR3 has 12 amino acids. V shed 5 bases and J 15 bases; nucleotides not matched to a gene: 7. Germline CDR1 reads SEHNR; CDR2 reads FQNEAQ (reference sequence). CDR3 sequence reads: CASSVGQGVLHF. CDR3 DNA sequence: TGTGCCAGCAGCGTAGGGCAGGGGGTCCTCCACTTT.

The J gene is TRBJ2-5, the V gene TRBV28; TRBD2 is a possible D gene (5 bases). Germline values: CDR1 MDHEN, CDR2 SYDVKM. V was cut by 3 bases and J by 1 base, with 12 bases left in between. This CDR3 spans 15 amino acids. The CDR3 protein is CASSFSGTLQETQYF. The DNA of the CDR3 is TGTGCCAGCAGTTTCAGCGGCACGCTCCAAGAGACCCAGTACTTC. Full variable domain (remainder filled in from reference TRBV28 and TRBJ2-5): DVKVTQSSRYLVKRTGEKVFLECVQDMDHENMFWYRQDPGLGLRLIYFSYDVKMKEKGDIPEGYSVSREKKERFSLILESASTNQTSMYLCASSFSGTLQETQYFGPGTRLLVL.

The chain uses TRBV28 and TRBJ1-5; D not resolved. Between the trimmed V and J ends, which lost 3 bases and 3 bases, there was a span of 9 bases. The length of the CDR3 is 14 residues. Germline V gene sequence: CDR1 MDHEN, CDR2 SYDVKM. DNA for the CDR3: TGTGCCAGCAGTTTGTCCTCTTTCAATCAGCCCCAGCATTTT. Residues: CASSLSSFNQPQHF. The entire variable domain, with the rest obtained from reference TRBV28 and TRBJ1-5, is as follows: DVKVTQSSRYLVKRTGEKVFLECVQDMDHENMFWYRQDPGLGLRLIYFSYDVKMKEKGDIPEGYSVSREKKERFSLILESASTNQTSMYLCASSLSSFNQPQHFGDGTRLSIL.

This clone showed up just once. This CDR3 is CASSQALVSTEAFF. In nucleotides, the CDR3 is TGCGCCAGCAGCCAAGCCCTGGTTAGCACTGAAGCTTTCTTT. This chain joins TRBV4-3 and TRBJ1-1; D gene uncertain. This CDR3 is 14 amino acids long. Germline CDR1 and CDR2: LGHNA and YSLEER. The V and J ends lost 1 base and 4 bases respectively, with 10 bases between them.

The CDR3 DNA is TGTGCCAGCAGCTTGCTGACTAGCTCCGGGGAGCTGTTTTTT. It translates to CASSLLTSSGELFF. The V and J genes are TRBV5-4 and TRBJ2-2; 7 positions match TRBD2. There are 14 residues in the CDR3. CDR1 is SGHNT and CDR2 is YYREEE in the germline V gene (reference sequence). The V gene end was trimmed by 1 base and the J gene end by 6 bases; junction bases not matched to a gene: 3.

V is TRBV6-2 or TRBV6-3 and J is TRBJ1-2; D remains unclear. Per the germline V gene, CDR1 is MNHEY and CDR2 is SVGEGT. The CDR3 runs 16 residues. The V end lost 3 bases, the J end lost 7 bases, and 21 bases lay between the germline ends. The CDR3 sequence is CASSYPIGSSRVGYTF. The CDR3 DNA reads as TGTGCCAGCAGTTATCCGATCGGGTCGTCTCGGGTTGGCTACACCTTC.

This clone has a single count. The DNA for the CDR3 is TGCGCCAGCAGTTCTAAACCTAGCGGAAGCTCCTACAATGAGCAGTTCTTC. Protein product: CASSSKPSGSSYNEQFF. The chain is built from TRBV10-1 and TRBJ2-1; TRBD2 agrees at 7 bases. CDR3 length: 17 amino acids. Germline V CDR1 and CDR2: WNHNN, SYGVQD (reference sequence). Trimming took 5 bases from V and 0 from J; bases not matched to a gene: 10.

V usage is TRBV27 and J usage is TRBJ1-4; TRBD1 is a possible D gene (5 bases). The CDR3 spans 15 residues. V lost 2 bases and J lost 8, with 15 bases in between. The V gene's germline CDR1 is MNHEY and CDR2 SMNVEV (reference sequence). The CDR3 DNA sequence: TGTGCCAGCAGTTTACAGACGGGGGACCGCGAAAAACTGTTTTTT. Its translation is CASSLQTGDREKLFF.

This chain links TRBV10-3 with TRBJ2-3; TRBD2 agrees at 10 bases. With 3 bases clipped from V and 3 bases from J, the junction kept 3 bases outside the gene matches. Germline-derived CDR1 and CDR2 are ENHRY and SYGVKD. CDR3 size: 15 residues. The CDR3 sequence: CAISDTSGKTDTQYF. In nucleotides, the CDR3 is TGTGCCATCAGTGATACTAGCGGGAAAACAGATACGCAGTATTTT.

The rearrangement joins TRBV27 to TRBJ2-1, with a tentative D call TRBD2 (6 bases). The germline V gene has CDR1 MNHEY and CDR2 SMNVEV (reference sequence). The ends were cut back, 8 bases at V and 0 bases at J, with 11 bases in the middle. This CDR3 comprises 14 residues. CDR3 sequence reads: CASGGTRSYNEQFF. CDR3 coding DNA: TGTGCCAGCGGCGGGACTCGCTCCTACAATGAGCAGTTCTTC.

This rearrangement joins TRBV7-9 to TRBJ2-5; maybe TRBD1 (6 bases). V lost 5 bases and J 0 bases, leaving 10 bases between the germline ends. CDR1 SEHNR and CDR2 FQNEAQ come from the germline V gene (reference sequence). This CDR3 region has 14 residues. In DNA form, the CDR3 reads TGTGCCAGCAGCGGGGACATGTACCAAGAGACCCAGTACTTC. Translating gives CASSGDMYQETQYF.

The chain employs TRBV7-9 and TRBJ2-7, with D maybe TRBD2 (6 bases). Trimming left V 1 base short and J 2 bases short, with 18 bases between. Looked up from germline, CDR1 is SEHNR and CDR2 is FQNEAQ (reference sequence). There are 17 residues in the CDR3. CDR3 residues: CASSLVAWGTGAYEQYF. DNA of the CDR3: TGTGCCAGCAGCTTAGTGGCGTGGGGGACGGGGGCCTACGAGCAGTACTTC.

The J gene is TRBJ2-5, the V gene TRBV10-1, with D maybe TRBD1 (5 bases). Germline V gene lookup returns CDR1 WNHNN and CDR2 SYGVQD (reference sequence). The CDR3 is 13 amino acids. Trimming removed 0 bases from V and 5 bases from J, with 7 bases in between. CDR3 bases: TGCGCCAGCAGTGAGTCAGGGGTTGAGACCCAGTACTTC. Translated, it gives CASSESGVETQYF.

The genes are TRBV10-3 and TRBJ2-5; 16 bases are a match to TRBD2. The germline V gene encodes CDR1 ENHRY and CDR2 SYGVKD. The CDR3 is 18 residues long. V shed 2 bases and J 5 bases; nucleotides not matched to a gene: 8. Here the CDR3 DNA reads TGTGCCATCAGTGAGCTCGGGACTAGCGGGAGGGGGCGGGAGACCCAGTACTTC. This gives the protein CAISELGTSGRGRETQYF.